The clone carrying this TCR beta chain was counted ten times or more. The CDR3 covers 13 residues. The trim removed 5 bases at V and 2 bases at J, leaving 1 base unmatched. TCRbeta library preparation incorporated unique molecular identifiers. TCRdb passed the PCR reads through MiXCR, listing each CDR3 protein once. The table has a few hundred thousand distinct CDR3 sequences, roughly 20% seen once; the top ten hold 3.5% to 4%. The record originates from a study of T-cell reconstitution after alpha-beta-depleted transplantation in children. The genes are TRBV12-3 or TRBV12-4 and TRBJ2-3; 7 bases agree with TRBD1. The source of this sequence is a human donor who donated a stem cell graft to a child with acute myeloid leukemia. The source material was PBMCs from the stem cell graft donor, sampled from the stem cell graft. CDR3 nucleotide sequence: TGTGCCAGCAGTGGGACAGTCACAGATACGCAGTATTTT. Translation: CASSGTVTDTQYF.